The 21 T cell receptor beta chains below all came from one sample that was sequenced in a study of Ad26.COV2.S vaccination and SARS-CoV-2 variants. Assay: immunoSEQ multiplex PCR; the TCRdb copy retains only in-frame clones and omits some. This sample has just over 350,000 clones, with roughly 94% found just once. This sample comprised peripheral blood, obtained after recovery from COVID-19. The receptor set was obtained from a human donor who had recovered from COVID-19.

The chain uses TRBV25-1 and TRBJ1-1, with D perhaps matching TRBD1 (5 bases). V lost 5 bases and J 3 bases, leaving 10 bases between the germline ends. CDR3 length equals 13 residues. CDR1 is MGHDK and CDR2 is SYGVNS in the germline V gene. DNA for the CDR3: TGTGCCAGCAGTATAGGGACCTACACTGAAGCTTTCTTT. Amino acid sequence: CASSIGTYTEAFF.

The CDR3 protein is CASSLVRRGGDNEQFF. CDR3 sequence (DNA): TGTGCCAGCAGCTTGGTAAGGCGGGGGGGCGACAATGAGCAGTTCTTC. The chain employs TRBV5-6 and TRBJ2-1, with 9 bases aligning to TRBD2. With V trimmed by 0 bases and J by 5 bases, 6 bases remained unmatched. In germline, CDR1 is SGHDT, CDR2 YYEEEE. The length of the CDR3 is 16 residues. The entire variable domain, with the rest obtained from reference TRBV5-6 and TRBJ2-1, is as follows: DAGVTQSPTHLIKTRGQQVTLRCSPKSGHDTVSWYQQALGQGPQFIFQYYEEEERQRGNFPDRFSGHQFPNYSSELNVNALLLGDSALYLCASSLVRRGGDNEQFFGPGTRLTVL.

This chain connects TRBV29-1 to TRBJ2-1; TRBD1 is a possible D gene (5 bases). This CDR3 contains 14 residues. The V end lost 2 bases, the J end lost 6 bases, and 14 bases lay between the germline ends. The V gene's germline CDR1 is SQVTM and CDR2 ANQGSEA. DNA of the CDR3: TGCAGCGTTGAAAGGGCAGGGCTGGGCAATGAGCAGTTCTTC. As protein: CSVERAGLGNEQFF.

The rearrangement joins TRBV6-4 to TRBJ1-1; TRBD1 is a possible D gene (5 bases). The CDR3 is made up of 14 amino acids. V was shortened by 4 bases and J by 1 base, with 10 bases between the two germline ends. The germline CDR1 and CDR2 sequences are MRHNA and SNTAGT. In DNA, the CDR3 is TGTGCCAGCAGTGCGACAGCTTCGAACACTGAAGCTTTCTTT. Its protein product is CASSATASNTEAFF.

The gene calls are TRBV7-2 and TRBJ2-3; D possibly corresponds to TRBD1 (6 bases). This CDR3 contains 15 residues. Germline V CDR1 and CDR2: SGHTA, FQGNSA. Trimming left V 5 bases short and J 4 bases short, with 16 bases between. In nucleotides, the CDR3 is TGTGCCAGCAGCCCTAGGGGGTTCCTTTCAGATACGCAGTATTTT. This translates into CASSPRGFLSDTQYF.

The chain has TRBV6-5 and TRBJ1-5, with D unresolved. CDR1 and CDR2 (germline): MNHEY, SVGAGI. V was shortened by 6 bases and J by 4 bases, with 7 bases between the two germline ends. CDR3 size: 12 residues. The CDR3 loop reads CASRTSNQPQHF. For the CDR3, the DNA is TGTGCCAGCAGGACAAGTAATCAGCCCCAGCATTTT.

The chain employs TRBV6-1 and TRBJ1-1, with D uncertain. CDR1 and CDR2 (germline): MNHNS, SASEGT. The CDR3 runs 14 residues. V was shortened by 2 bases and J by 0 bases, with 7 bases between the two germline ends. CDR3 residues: CASSERLLNTEAFF. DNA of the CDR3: TGTGCCAGCAGTGAACGACTTCTGAACACTGAAGCTTTCTTT.

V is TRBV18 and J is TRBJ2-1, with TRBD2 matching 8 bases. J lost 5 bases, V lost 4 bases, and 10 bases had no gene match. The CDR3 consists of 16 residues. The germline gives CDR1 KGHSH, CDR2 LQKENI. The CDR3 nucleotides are TGTGCCAGCTCACTCGACGTAGCGGGGATCAACAATGAGCAGTTCTTC. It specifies CASSLDVAGINNEQFF.

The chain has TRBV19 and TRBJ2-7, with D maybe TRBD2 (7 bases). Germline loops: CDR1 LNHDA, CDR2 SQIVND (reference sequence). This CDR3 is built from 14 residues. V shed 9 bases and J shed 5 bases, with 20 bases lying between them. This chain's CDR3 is CASRSEGGQDEQYF. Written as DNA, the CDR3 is TGTGCCAGCCGATCCGAGGGGGGGCAGGACGAGCAGTACTTC.

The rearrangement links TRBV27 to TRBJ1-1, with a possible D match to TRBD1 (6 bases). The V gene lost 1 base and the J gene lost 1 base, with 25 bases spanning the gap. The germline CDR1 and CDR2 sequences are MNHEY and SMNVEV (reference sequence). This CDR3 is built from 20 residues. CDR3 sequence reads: CASSLYPGGSGQGKNTEAFF. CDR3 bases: TGTGCCAGCAGTTTATACCCGGGAGGGTCAGGGCAGGGGAAGAACACTGAAGCTTTCTTT.

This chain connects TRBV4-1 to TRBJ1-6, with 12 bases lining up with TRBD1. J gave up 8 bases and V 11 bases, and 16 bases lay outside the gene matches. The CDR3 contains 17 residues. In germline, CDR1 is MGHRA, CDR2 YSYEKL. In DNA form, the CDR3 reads TGCGCCCCCAGCCGACCCCGGGACAGGGGGCAAGATTCACCCCTCCACTTT. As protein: CAPSRPRDRGQDSPLHF.

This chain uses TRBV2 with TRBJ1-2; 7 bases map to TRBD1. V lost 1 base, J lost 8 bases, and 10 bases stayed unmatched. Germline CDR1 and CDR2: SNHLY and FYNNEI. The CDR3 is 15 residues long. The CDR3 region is CASSEGGQAAQGYTF. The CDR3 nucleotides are TGTGCCAGCAGTGAAGGAGGACAGGCAGCCCAAGGCTACACCTTC. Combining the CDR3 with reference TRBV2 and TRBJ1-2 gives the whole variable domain EPEVTQTPSHQVTQMGQEVILRCVPISNHLYFYWYRQILGQKVEFLVSFYNNEISEKSEIFDDQFSVERPDGSNFTLKIRSTKLEDSAMYFCASSEGGQAAQGYTFGSGTRLTVV.

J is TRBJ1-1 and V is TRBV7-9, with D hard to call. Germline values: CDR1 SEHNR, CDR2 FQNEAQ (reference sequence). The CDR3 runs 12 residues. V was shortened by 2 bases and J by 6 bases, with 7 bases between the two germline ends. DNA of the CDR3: TGTGCCAGCAGCTTACCCCGCCCTGAAGCTTTCTTT. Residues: CASSLPRPEAFF. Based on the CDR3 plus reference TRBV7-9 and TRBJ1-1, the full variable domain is DTGVSQNPRHKITKRGQNVTFRCDPISEHNRLYWYRQTLGQGPEFLTYFQNEAQLEKSRLLSDRFSAERPKGSFSTLEIQRTEQGDSAMYLCASSLPRPEAFFGQGTRLTVV.

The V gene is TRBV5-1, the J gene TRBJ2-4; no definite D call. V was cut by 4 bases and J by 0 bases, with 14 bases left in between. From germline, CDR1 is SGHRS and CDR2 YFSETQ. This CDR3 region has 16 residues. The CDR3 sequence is CASSPEPVIAKNIQYF. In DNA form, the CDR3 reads TGCGCCAGCAGCCCTGAGCCTGTCATAGCCAAAAACATTCAGTACTTC. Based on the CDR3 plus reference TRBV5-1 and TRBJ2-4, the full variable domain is KAGVTQTPRYLIKTRGQQVTLSCSPISGHRSVSWYQQTPGQGLQFLFEYFSETQRNKGNFPGRFSGRQFSNSRSEMNVSTLELGDSALYLCASSPEPVIAKNIQYFGAGTRLSVL.

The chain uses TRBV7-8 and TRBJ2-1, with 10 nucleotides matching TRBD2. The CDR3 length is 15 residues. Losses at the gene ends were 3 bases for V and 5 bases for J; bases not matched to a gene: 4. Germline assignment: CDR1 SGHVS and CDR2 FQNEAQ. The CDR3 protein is CASSLGTSVHNEQFF. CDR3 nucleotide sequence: TGTGCCAGCAGCTTGGGGACTAGCGTCCACAATGAGCAGTTCTTC.

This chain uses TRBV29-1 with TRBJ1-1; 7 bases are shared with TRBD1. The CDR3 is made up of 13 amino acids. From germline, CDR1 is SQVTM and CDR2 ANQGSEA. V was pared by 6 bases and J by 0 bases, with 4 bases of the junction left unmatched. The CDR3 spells CSVPGQMNTEAFF. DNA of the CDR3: TGCAGCGTCCCGGGACAGATGAACACTGAAGCTTTCTTT.

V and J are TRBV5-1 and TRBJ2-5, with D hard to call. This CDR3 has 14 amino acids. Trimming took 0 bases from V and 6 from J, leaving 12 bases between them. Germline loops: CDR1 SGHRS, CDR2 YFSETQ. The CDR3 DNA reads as TGCGCCAGCAGCTTGGAAGAGGTTTTGAAGACCCAGTACTTC. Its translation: CASSLEEVLKTQYF.

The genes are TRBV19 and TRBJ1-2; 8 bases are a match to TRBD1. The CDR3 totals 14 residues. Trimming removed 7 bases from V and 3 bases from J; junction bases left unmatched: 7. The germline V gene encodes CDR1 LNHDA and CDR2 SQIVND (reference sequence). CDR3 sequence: CASMRQGQYYGYTF. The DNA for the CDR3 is TGTGCCAGTATGAGACAGGGGCAGTACTATGGCTACACCTTC.

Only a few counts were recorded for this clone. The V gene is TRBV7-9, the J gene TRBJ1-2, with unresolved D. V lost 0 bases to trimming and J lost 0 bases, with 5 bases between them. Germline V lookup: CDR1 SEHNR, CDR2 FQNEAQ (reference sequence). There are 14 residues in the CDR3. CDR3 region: CASSLAGANYGYTF. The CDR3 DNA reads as TGTGCCAGCAGCTTAGCGGGAGCTAACTATGGCTACACCTTC.

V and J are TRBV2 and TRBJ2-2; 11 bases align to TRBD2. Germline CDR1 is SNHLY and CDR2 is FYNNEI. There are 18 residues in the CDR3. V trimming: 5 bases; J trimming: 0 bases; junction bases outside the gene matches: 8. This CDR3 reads CASSLLSTSGANTGELFF. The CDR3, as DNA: TGTGCCAGCAGTCTTCTCTCGACTAGCGGGGCGAACACCGGGGAGCTGTTTTTT.

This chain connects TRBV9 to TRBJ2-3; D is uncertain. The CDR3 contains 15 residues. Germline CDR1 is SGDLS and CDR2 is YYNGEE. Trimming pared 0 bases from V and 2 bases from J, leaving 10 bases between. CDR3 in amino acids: CASSVVETHTDTQYF. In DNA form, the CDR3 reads TGTGCCAGCAGCGTAGTCGAGACCCACACAGATACGCAGTATTTT. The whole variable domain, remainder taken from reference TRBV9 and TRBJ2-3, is DSGVTQTPKHLITATGQRVTLRCSPRSGDLSVYWYQQSLDQGLQFLIQYYNGEERAKGNILERFSAQQFPDLHSELNLSSLELGDSALYFCASSVVETHTDTQYFGPGTRLTVL.